One sample yielded the 11 T cell receptor beta chains listed below, sequenced in a study of blood T cell repertoires in COVID-19. Produced via immunoSEQ multiplex PCR; TCRdb's table is partial and in-frame only. Among 350,000 or so clones, around 80% were seen once, and the ten largest hold 2.5% to 3%. Input material: peripheral blood. Every receptor here comes from a young man with active or convalescent COVID-19.

This clone was observed a few times. The chain combines TRBV9 with TRBJ2-1, with 10 bases identical to TRBD2. Germline V lookup: CDR1 SGDLS, CDR2 YYNGEE. This CDR3 is built from 16 residues. Trimming at V came to 3 bases and at J to 3 bases, leaving 6 bases not matched to a gene. The CDR3 DNA reads TGTGCCAGCAGCGGAGCCCGGACTAGCGGCTACAATGAGCAGTTCTTC. Encoded protein: CASSGARTSGYNEQFF.

This clone occurred once. The V and J genes are TRBV3-1 (or the pseudogene TRBV3-2) and TRBJ1-1, with D maybe TRBD1 (5 bases). The V gene's germline CDR1 is LGHDT and CDR2 YNNKEL (reference sequence). V was trimmed by 6 bases and J by 8 bases, leaving 13 bases between them. This CDR3 region has 12 residues. DNA for the CDR3: TGTGCCAGCAGAGACAGAAAAGGGGAAGCTTTCTTT. This gives the protein CASRDRKGEAFF.

The rearrangement uses TRBV4-3 and TRBJ2-7; D is possibly TRBD1 (6 bases). CDR3 length: 15 amino acids. Trimming cost V 4 bases and J 4 bases, with 17 bases left between them. CDR1 is LGHNA and CDR2 is YSLEER in the germline V gene. CDR3 nucleotides: TGCGCCAGCAGCCTCTATACCAAGGGGGATTACGAGCAGTACTTC. Translating it yields CASSLYTKGDYEQYF.

This rearrangement joins TRBV4-1 to TRBJ2-1, with a tentative D call TRBD2 (7 bases). This CDR3 has 15 residues. The V end was cut by 4 bases, the J end by 7 bases, with 17 bases between. Per the germline V gene, CDR1 is MGHRA and CDR2 is YSYEKL. The CDR3 DNA reads TGCGCCAGCAGCCGAATTGGGGGGGCCTTGAATGAGCAGTTCTTC. Its protein product is CASSRIGGALNEQFF.

The chain couples TRBV30 to TRBJ1-6; D not certain. The CDR3 length is 12 residues. The V end lost 5 bases, the J end lost 10 bases, and 12 bases lay between the germline ends. Germline V gene data show CDR1 as GTSNPN and CDR2 as SVGIG (reference sequence). Written as DNA, the CDR3 is TGTGCCTGGGTCGGGGAAGAGTCACCCCTCCACTTT. Its protein product is CAWVGEESPLHF.

The chain couples TRBV7-8 to TRBJ2-3; 9 bases line up with TRBD2. This CDR3 contains 17 residues. Germline trimming cut 1 base from V and 6 bases from J; bases unmatched to any gene: 11. Per the germline V gene, CDR1 is SGHVS and CDR2 is FQNEAQ. The CDR3 nucleotides are TGTGCCAGCAGCTTAGGAGGGGCTGCGGGGGGGCTGGATACGCAGTATTTT. Its translation: CASSLGGAAGGLDTQYF. Combining the CDR3 with reference TRBV7-8 and TRBJ2-3 gives the whole variable domain GAGVSQSPRYKVAKRGQDVALRCDPISGHVSLFWYQQALGQGPEFLTYFQNEAQLDKSGLPSDRFFAERPEGSVSTLKIQRTQQEDSAVYLCASSLGGAAGGLDTQYFGPGTRLTVL.

V gene TRBV5-6 combines with J gene TRBJ2-7, with 8 bases lining up with TRBD2. The CDR3 totals 17 residues. Unmatched junction bases numbered 11, after V lost 1 base and J lost 2 bases. Germline loops: CDR1 SGHDT, CDR2 YYEEEE. CDR3: CASSLIPGMGLAYEQYF. In DNA, the CDR3 is TGTGCCAGCAGCTTGATCCCAGGGATGGGACTAGCCTACGAGCAGTACTTC.

The chain recombines TRBV4-1 with TRBJ1-5; 7 bases are a match to TRBD1. V was pared by 3 bases and J by 6 bases, with 14 bases of the junction left unmatched. The germline V gene has CDR1 MGHRA and CDR2 YSYEKL. The CDR3 extends over 17 amino acids. In nucleotides, the CDR3 is TGCGCCAGCAGCCACCCCGCGGCAGGGGGAAGGGGTCAGCCCCAGCATTTT. Its protein product is CASSHPAAGGRGQPQHF.

CDR3 bases: TGTGCCAGCAGCTTAAACTACCTAGCCAAAAACATTCAGTACTTC. Protein product: CASSLNYLAKNIQYF. The gene calls are TRBV7-2 and TRBJ2-4; no clear D gene. Per germline, CDR1 SGHTA and CDR2 FQGNSA. V lost 2 bases, J lost 0 bases, and 8 bases lay in between. This CDR3 is built from 15 residues.

The rearrangement uses TRBV6-5 and TRBJ2-3; 8 positions match TRBD1. The V segment lost 7 bases and the J segment 2 bases; nucleotides outside the gene matches: 2. This CDR3 is 13 amino acids long. CDR1 is MNHEY, CDR2 SVGAGI, per germline. The CDR3: CASKQGVTDTQYF. The CDR3 nucleotides read TGTGCCAGCAAACAGGGGGTCACAGATACGCAGTATTTT.

The rearrangement uses TRBV7-9 and TRBJ2-3; 9 positions agree with TRBD2. Trimming cost V 5 bases and J 4 bases; bases outside gene matches: 1. This CDR3 has 13 residues. Looked up from germline, CDR1 is SEHNR and CDR2 is FQNEAQ (reference sequence). The CDR3 spells CASSGTSPDTQYF. Written as DNA, the CDR3 is TGTGCCAGCAGCGGGACTAGCCCAGATACGCAGTATTTT.